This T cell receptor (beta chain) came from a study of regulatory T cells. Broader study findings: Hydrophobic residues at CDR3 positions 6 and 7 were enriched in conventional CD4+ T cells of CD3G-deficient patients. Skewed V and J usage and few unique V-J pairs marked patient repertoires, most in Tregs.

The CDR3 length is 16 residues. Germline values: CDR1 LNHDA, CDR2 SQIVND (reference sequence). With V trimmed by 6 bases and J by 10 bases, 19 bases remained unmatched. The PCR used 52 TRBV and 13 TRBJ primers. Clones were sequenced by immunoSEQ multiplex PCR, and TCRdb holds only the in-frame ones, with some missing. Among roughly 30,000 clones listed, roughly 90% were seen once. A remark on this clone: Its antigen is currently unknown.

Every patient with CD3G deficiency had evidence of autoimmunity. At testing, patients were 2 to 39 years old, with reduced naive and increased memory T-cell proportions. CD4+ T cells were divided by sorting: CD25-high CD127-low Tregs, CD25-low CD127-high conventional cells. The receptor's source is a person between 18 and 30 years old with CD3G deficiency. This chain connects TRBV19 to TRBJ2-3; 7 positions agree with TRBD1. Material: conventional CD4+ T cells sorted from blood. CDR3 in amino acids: CASRAPGTVSSYAQYF. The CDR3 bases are TGTGCCAGTAGGGCCCCCGGGACAGTCTCGTCATACGCGCAGTATTTT.